What follows describes a single TCR beta chain. The target of this receptor is not known. Base quality data are lacking; no much larger clone is found one base away. According to the study, the label for this sample's time point signals: baseline before first vaccination. This specimen's treatment or condition label, interpreted: meningococcal conjugate vaccine given as trial control. Vaccinee samples were obtained from the UK trials COV001 and COV002, which included a single-blind randomized controlled phase 2/3 trial of AZD1222 (ChAdOx1 nCoV-19) in healthy adults. Trial participant PBMC samples were collected at day 0 and day 28 after the second dose for TCRbeta chain sequencing. This sample is part of a study of T cell responses to AZD1222 COVID-19 vaccine listed by TCRdb under 2021. About the investigation overall: A total of about 230 trial participants underwent TCR sequencing, of whom around 200 received two doses of AZD1222 and around 25 received two doses of the MenACWY control vaccine. Enrollment into the trials was organized by age into subgroups of 18-55, 56-69 and 70-plus years, and those subgroups contained about 160, 30 and 59 TCR-sequenced participants, respectively.

Findings and caveats that apply to the study as a whole: Participants were mostly white British and included more females than males, and it was suggested by the authors that clonal diversity may have been underestimated. CD4 TCRs associated with the vaccine covered the entire spike protein, and the dominant responses were in regions 160-218 and 743-854. Because no day 14 peak-response samples were available, repertoires were characterized only after the peak T cell response. A significant rise in spike-specific TCR breadth and depth was observed after two AZD1222 doses relative to day 0 and relative to MenACWY recipients. Nearly half of unique spike-specific TCRs reportedly recognized epitopes outside regions mutated in the B.1.351 and B.1.1.7 variants. The 56-69-year group was small, and its depth increase did not reach significance, likely because of low power. Only five to seven AZD1222 recipients were SARS-CoV-2 seropositive at baseline, limiting conclusions about previously exposed vaccinees.

The CDR3 regions of human TCRbeta chains were analyzed by immunosequencing. Regarding the original processing steps: TCRs in the repertoires were matched against a reference library of SARS-CoV-2-specific TCRs that had been generated with the MIRA antigen-specificity platform. Breadth was defined as the fraction of unique TCRs that were SARS-CoV-2-associated. Depth was defined as the fraction of total T cells that were SARS-CoV-2-associated. Each spike-specific TCR was assigned to its reactive spike region and to a CD4 or CD8 class using the MIRA data. Log10-transformed breadth and depth values were compared by one-way ANOVA with Sidak's multiple comparisons tests. TCRdb obtained this table from immuneACCESS and retained in-frame rearrangements with V and J assigned. These tables miss some clones; where compared with another copy, unresolved V genes account for less than half of the shortfall, and the remainder is unexplained. D and trimming were read from the DNA, whereas the V and J calls and clone size are those reported in that table. The table for this sample lists roughly 70,000 clones; 79% of them were counted only once. The ten largest clones add up to approximately 20% of the sample.

V is cut back by 6 bases and J by 12 bases, with 8 bases in the junction unmatched. The CDR3, cysteine through phenylalanine, is 11 amino acids long. Only the CDR3 DNA stays, 33 bases, in frame from base 1. The germline V gene supplies CDR1 SQVTM and CDR2 ANQGSEA. The specimen was peripheral blood, collected on day 0 of MenACWY control vaccination. The sequence derives from an adult in good health. This chain joins TRBV29-1 to TRBJ1-1; 9 bases in between match TRBD1. The CDR3: CSVEGTGMTFF. The nucleotides are TGCAGCGTCGAGGGGACAGGGATGACTTTCTTT. Full variable domain (CDR3 extended with the reference TRBV29-1 and TRBJ1-1 proteins): SAVISQKPSRDICQRGTSLTIQCQVDSQVTMMFWYRQQPGQSLTLIATANQGSEATYESGFVIDKFPISRPNLTFSTLTVSNMSPEDSSIYLCSVEGTGMTFFGQGTRLTVV.